This T cell receptor (beta chain) comes out of a study of T cells after yellow fever vaccination. This clonotype was observed many times. Antigen specificity is unknown. CDR1 is SGHRS and CDR2 is YFSETQ in the germline V gene. V dropped 0 bases and J dropped 5 bases, with 11 bases sitting between them. The CDR3 runs to 15 residues. TCRdb called the 5' RACE reads again in MiXCR, with one record for every CDR3 protein. The sample carries 150,000 to 200,000 distinct CDR3 sequences, 5.5% to 7.5% recorded once. Study-wide results and caveats: On re-exposure, the response was weaker but peaked faster, at day 5 versus 15. Clonotypes found in both CD4 and CD8 compartments made up a small share.

The V call is TRBV5-1, the J call TRBJ1-4; no clear D gene. Sequencing was performed on CD4+ T cells sorted from PBMCs, taken 5 to 6 days after the first yellow fever vaccination. The receptor was derived from a young man who received the YFV17D yellow fever vaccine. The CDR3 sequence: CASSLGQTSNEKLFF. The DNA of the CDR3 is TGCGCCAGCAGCTTGGGGCAGACAAGCAATGAAAAACTGTTTTTT. The complete variable domain, with remaining parts taken from reference TRBV5-1 and TRBJ1-4, reads KAGVTQTPRYLIKTRGQQVTLSCSPISGHRSVSWYQQTPGQGLQFLFEYFSETQRNKGNFPGRFSGRQFSNSRSEMNVSTLELGDSALYLCASSLGQTSNEKLFFGSGTQLSVL.